The 30 T cell receptor beta chains presented below share a single source sample, sequenced in a study of blood T cell repertoires in COVID-19. Data came from immunoSEQ multiplex PCR; TCRdb stores just in-frame clones and leaves some out. In the table there are a few hundred thousand clones, roughly 80% of which are singletons. The sequencing input was peripheral blood. The receptors shown here come from a woman of 80 years or more with acute or convalescent COVID-19.

V and J are TRBV7-2 and TRBJ2-5, with 8 positions matching TRBD2. Germline V lookup: CDR1 SGHTA, CDR2 FQGNSA. Unmatched junction bases numbered 13, after V lost 5 bases and J lost 5 bases. The CDR3 runs to 16 residues. CDR3: CASSPILNGGAETQYF. CDR3 nucleotide sequence: TGTGCCAGCAGCCCGATTTTAAACGGGGGGGCCGAGACCCAGTACTTC. The full variable domain, rest sourced from reference TRBV7-2 and TRBJ2-5, is GAGVSQSPSNKVTEKGKDVELRCDPISGHTALYWYRQSLGQGLEFLIYFQGNSAPDKSGLPSDRFSAERTGGSVSTLTIQRTQQEDSAVYLCASSPILNGGAETQYFGPGTRLLVL.

This chain links TRBV5-8 with TRBJ1-2, with 7 bases matching TRBD1. CDR1 SGHTS and CDR2 YDEGEE come from the germline V gene. Trimming removed 1 base from V and 3 bases from J; junction bases left unmatched: 6. This CDR3 spans 15 amino acids. The CDR3 DNA reads as TGTGCCAGCAGCTTGACCCCGGGACAGTACTATGGCTACACCTTC. This codes for CASSLTPGQYYGYTF. The whole variable domain, filled in from reference TRBV5-8 and TRBJ1-2, reads EAGVTQSPTHLIKTRGQQATLRCSPISGHTSVYWYQQALGLGLQFLLWYDEGEERNRGNFPPRFSGRQFPNYSSELNVNALELEDSALYLCASSLTPGQYYGYTFGSGTRLTVV.

This chain links TRBV7-3 with TRBJ2-5, with 9 bases aligning to TRBD2. This CDR3 region has 15 residues. J gave up 5 bases and V 0 bases, and 4 bases lay outside the gene matches. CDR1 is SGHTA, CDR2 FQGTGA, per germline. The CDR3 region is CASSLTAGGRETQYF. CDR3 nucleotides: TGTGCCAGCAGCTTAACCGCGGGGGGGCGCGAGACCCAGTACTTC.

The V and J genes are TRBV25-1 and TRBJ2-3; D perhaps matches TRBD2 (5 bases). This CDR3 has 13 amino acids. Deletions cut 3 bases from V and 4 bases from J, with 8 bases between. Per germline, CDR1 MGHDK and CDR2 SYGVNS. The CDR3: CASSDRGADTQYF. The CDR3 nucleotides are TGTGCCAGCAGTGACCGGGGTGCAGATACGCAGTATTTT.

The J gene is TRBJ1-3, the V gene TRBV6-2 or TRBV6-3; possibly TRBD1 for D (6 bases). The CDR3 totals 14 residues. From germline, CDR1 is MNHEY and CDR2 SVGEGT. Trimming pared 0 bases from V and 5 bases from J, leaving 8 bases between. CDR3 nucleotide sequence: TGTGCCAGCAGTTACTCGACAGGCCGAAACACCATATATTTT. Translating gives CASSYSTGRNTIYF.

The V call is TRBV27, the J call TRBJ2-3; 8 bases are a match to TRBD2. Per the germline V gene, CDR1 is MNHEY and CDR2 is SMNVEV (reference sequence). The CDR3 covers 16 residues. The junction had 5 bases not matched to a gene; V was cut back by 1 base and J by 2 bases. Written as DNA, the CDR3 is TGTGCCAGCAGTTTATTCCTAGCGGGCCCCACAGATACGCAGTATTTT. It yields the protein CASSLFLAGPTDTQYF.

The chain combines TRBV6-1 with TRBJ2-7, with 9 bases fitting TRBD2. CDR1 is MNHNS and CDR2 is SASEGT in the germline V gene. The CDR3 runs 14 residues. The V gene end was trimmed by 2 bases and the J gene end by 6 bases; junction bases not matched to a gene: 5. The CDR3 sequence: CASSEWRGGLEQYF. In nucleotides, the CDR3 is TGTGCCAGCAGTGAATGGCGGGGGGGCCTCGAGCAGTACTTC.

The V and J genes are TRBV5-1 and TRBJ2-5; 12 bases fit TRBD1. V gave up 4 bases and J gave up 4 bases; unmatched junction bases: 11. The CDR3 sequence is 17 residues long. Germline-derived CDR1 and CDR2 are SGHRS and YFSETQ. The CDR3 sequence: CASSQASGQGAGETQYF. In nucleotides, the CDR3 is TGCGCCAGCAGCCAAGCCTCGGGACAGGGGGCGGGAGAGACCCAGTACTTC.

V gene TRBV7-2 combines with J gene TRBJ2-7; 7 bases are a match to TRBD2. The CDR3 has 16 residues. V gave up 3 bases and J gave up 0 bases; unmatched junction bases: 8. CDR1 is SGHTA and CDR2 is FQGNSA in the germline V gene. Here the CDR3 reads CASSFRLATLSYEQYF. The CDR3 DNA follows: TGTGCCAGCAGCTTCCGACTAGCCACACTCTCCTACGAGCAGTACTTC.

The chain carries TRBV6-7 and TRBJ2-7; a weak D match, TRBD1 (6 bases). TRBV6-7 is an ORF, with its function uncertain. The CDR3 runs 13 residues. V dropped 4 bases and J dropped 9 bases, with 16 bases sitting between them. CDR3 bases: TGTGCCAGCAGTTCTGGACAGCCCTTAGGGCAGTACTTC. Translating gives CASSSGQPLGQYF.

The chain has TRBV5-4 and TRBJ2-7; D possibly corresponds to TRBD1 (6 bases). V was shortened by 4 bases and J by 2 bases, with 16 bases between the two germline ends. The CDR3 totals 15 residues. Per the germline V gene, CDR1 is SGHNT and CDR2 is YYREEE (reference sequence). CDR3 DNA sequence: TGTGCCAGCAGCGGCACTACAGGGCACCCCTACGAGCAGTACTTC. Protein product: CASSGTTGHPYEQYF.

This clone was observed a single time. This chain links TRBV6-5 with TRBJ2-7, with TRBD1 matching over 9 bases. Germline loops: CDR1 MNHEY, CDR2 SVGAGI. This CDR3 comprises 14 residues. Trimming cost V 6 bases and J 1 base; bases outside gene matches: 4. The CDR3 protein is CASSVDRGSYEQYF. The CDR3 coding sequence is TGTGCCAGCAGCGTCGACAGGGGGTCCTACGAGCAGTACTTC.

The gene calls are TRBV27 and TRBJ1-4; no firm D call. The V gene's germline CDR1 is MNHEY and CDR2 SMNVEV (reference sequence). This CDR3 has 16 amino acids. The germline V and J ends were trimmed by 3 bases and 0 bases, with 11 bases remaining between them. CDR3 DNA: TGTGCCAGCAGTTTCACGGGGTTTGCAACTAATGAAAAACTGTTTTTT. Translated, it gives CASSFTGFATNEKLFF.

The chain links TRBV29-1 to TRBJ1-4, with TRBD1 identical over 8 bases. The CDR3 totals 14 residues. V trimming: 6 bases; J trimming: 5 bases; junction bases outside the gene matches: 8. From germline, CDR1 is SQVTM and CDR2 ANQGSEA. CDR3 coding DNA: TGCAGCGTGGACCCAGGGGGCACAAATGAAAAACTGTTTTTT. Translation gives CSVDPGGTNEKLFF. The full variable domain, completed using reference TRBV29-1 and TRBJ1-4, is SAVISQKPSRDICQRGTSLTIQCQVDSQVTMMFWYRQQPGQSLTLIATANQGSEATYESGFVIDKFPISRPNLTFSTLTVSNMSPEDSSIYLCSVDPGGTNEKLFFGSGTQLSVL.

This chain connects TRBV7-2 to TRBJ1-2; 7 bases match TRBD1. Germline loops: CDR1 SGHTA, CDR2 FQGNSA. This CDR3 has 12 residues. J gave up 7 bases and V 6 bases, and 5 bases lay outside the gene matches. CDR3 sequence reads: CASSFQGGGYTF. The CDR3 DNA sequence: TGTGCCAGCAGTTTCCAGGGGGGTGGCTACACCTTC.

The V call is TRBV19, the J call TRBJ2-7; TRBD2 agrees at 12 bases. CDR1 LNHDA and CDR2 SQIVND come from the germline V gene (reference sequence). V lost 6 bases to trimming and J lost 9 bases; unmatched junction nucleotides: 3. The CDR3 sequence is 12 residues long. This chain's CDR3 is CASRGTSGLQYF. CDR3 DNA sequence: TGTGCCAGTAGGGGGACTAGCGGGTTGCAGTACTTC.

This chain joins TRBV27 and TRBJ2-1; a weak D match, TRBD1 (6 bases). Germline V CDR1 and CDR2: MNHEY, SMNVEV (reference sequence). V was clipped by 3 bases and J by 5 bases, with 14 bases between them. This CDR3 region has 15 residues. CDR3 loop: CASSLRRTADNEQFF. In DNA, the CDR3 is TGTGCCAGCAGTTTGCGCCGGACAGCAGACAATGAGCAGTTCTTC.

This clone has a handful of counts. The chain employs TRBV4-2 and TRBJ1-3, with a possible D match to TRBD1 (5 bases). The CDR3 extends over 15 amino acids. Trimming removed 8 bases at V and 1 base at J, with 15 bases between. Germline assignment: CDR1 LGHNA and CDR2 YNFKEQ. The CDR3 loop reads CASGPWAGSGNTIYF. CDR3 nucleotide sequence: TGTGCCAGCGGCCCATGGGCAGGGTCTGGAAACACCATATATTTT.

A note on this clone: A much larger clone lies one base from this, so it may be a read error. The chain links TRBV5-1 to TRBJ1-1, with unresolved D. Germline V gives CDR1 SGHRS, CDR2 YFSETQ. The CDR3 length is 14 residues. Trimming pared 0 bases from V and 0 bases from J, leaving 6 bases between. This CDR3 reads CASSLGHMNTEAFF. CDR3 DNA sequence: TGCGCCAGCAGCTTGGGACACATGAACACTGAAGCTTTCTTT.

The chain uses TRBV3-1 (or the pseudogene TRBV3-2) and TRBJ2-4, with a possible D match to TRBD2 (6 bases). The CDR3 sequence is 13 residues long. CDR1 is LGHDT and CDR2 is YNNKEL in the germline V gene (reference sequence). Trimming shortened V by 6 bases and J by 7 bases, and 13 bases separated the two germline ends. This CDR3 is CASSPSVGNIQYF. Written as DNA, the CDR3 is TGTGCCAGCAGTCCTAGCGTAGGGAACATTCAGTACTTC.

This clone was counted a single time. J is TRBJ2-7 and V is TRBV6-5; no definite D call. The V end was cut by 3 bases, the J end by 8 bases, with 14 bases between. The germline V gene encodes CDR1 MNHEY and CDR2 SVGAGI. The CDR3 has 13 residues. The CDR3 DNA is TGTGCCAGCAGTTATGCAAGTACTAACCAGCAGTACTTC. Amino acids: CASSYASTNQQYF.

CDR3 in amino acids: CASSSGVGYGYTF. CDR3 sequence (DNA): TGTGCCAGCAGCTCAGGGGTAGGCTATGGCTACACCTTC. The chain couples TRBV7-9 to TRBJ1-2; D is perhaps TRBD1 (6 bases). The CDR3 is 13 amino acids. Per the germline V gene, CDR1 is SEHNR and CDR2 is FQNEAQ (reference sequence). Trimming removed 4 bases at V and 4 bases at J, with 10 bases between.

The chain has TRBV7-2 and TRBJ1-4, with a possible D match to TRBD1 (5 bases). CDR3 length: 13 residues. V dropped 3 bases and J dropped 14 bases, with 16 bases sitting between them. Germline-derived CDR1 and CDR2 are SGHTA and FQGNSA. CDR3 sequence reads: CASSFNQGIGLFF. The CDR3 region has the DNA TGTGCCAGCAGCTTCAATCAGGGAATAGGGCTGTTTTTT.

This sequence joins TRBV13 and TRBJ2-3; 12 positions agree with TRBD2. CDR3 size: 17 residues. Germline V gene lookup returns CDR1 PRHDT and CDR2 FYEKMQ (reference sequence). V dropped 4 bases and J dropped 2; count of bases not matched to a gene: 7. The CDR3 spells CASSYKTSGGNTDTQYF. The DNA for the CDR3 is TGTGCCAGCAGCTATAAAACTAGCGGGGGGAACACAGATACGCAGTATTTT.

This clone occurred a few times. The chain joins TRBV28 to TRBJ1-5; 7 bases agree with TRBD1. Germline CDR1 MDHEN, CDR2 SYDVKM. V trimming: 6 bases; J trimming: 3 bases; junction bases outside the gene matches: 5. This CDR3 contains 14 residues. The chain's CDR3 is CASREGTDNQPQHF. The CDR3 coding sequence is TGTGCCAGCAGGGAGGGGACAGACAATCAGCCCCAGCATTTT.

The DNA of the CDR3 is TGTGCCAGCACAGGGTCCGGGCGCGGGGATCACACAGATACGCAGTATTTT. It codes for CASTGSGRGDHTDTQYF. The J gene is TRBJ2-3, the V gene TRBV27; TRBD2 might be the D (6 bases). V lost 7 bases to trimming and J lost 2 bases, with 22 bases between them. Germline CDR1 reads MNHEY; CDR2 reads SMNVEV (reference sequence). The CDR3 totals 17 residues.

The rearrangement uses TRBV19 and TRBJ2-1; D is possibly TRBD2 (6 bases). V was trimmed by 1 base and J by 7 bases, leaving 11 bases between them. The CDR3 is 14 residues long. CDR1 and CDR2 from the germline V gene are LNHDA and SQIVND (reference sequence). The CDR3 DNA is TGTGCCAGTAGTATAGTATCGGGAGAGAATGAGCAGTTCTTC. This codes for CASSIVSGENEQFF.

This clone was picked up a small number of times. The chain links TRBV6-5 to TRBJ1-3; D uncertain. The CDR3 is 15 residues long. CDR1 and CDR2 (germline): MNHEY, SVGAGI. V was trimmed by 0 bases and J by 2 bases, leaving 8 bases between them. CDR3 sequence reads: CASSYSEATGNTIYF. CDR3 DNA sequence: TGTGCCAGCAGTTACTCTGAGGCGACTGGAAACACCATATATTTT.

The chain employs TRBV7-9 and TRBJ1-2; possibly TRBD1 for D (6 bases). Germline assignment: CDR1 SEHNR and CDR2 FQNEAQ (reference sequence). CDR3 length equals 13 residues. Trimming removed 4 bases at V and 3 bases at J, with 9 bases between. The CDR3 bases are TGTGCCAGCAGCTGGTCAGGGGACTATGGCTACACCTTC. Its translation is CASSWSGDYGYTF. The full variable domain, in which reference TRBV7-9 and TRBJ1-2 provide the parts outside the CDR3, is DTGVSQNPRHKITKRGQNVTFRCDPISEHNRLYWYRQTLGQGPEFLTYFQNEAQLEKSRLLSDRFSAERPKGSFSTLEIQRTEQGDSAMYLCASSWSGDYGYTFGSGTRLTVV.

The V and J genes are TRBV30 and TRBJ2-7, with TRBD2 matching 9 bases. V trimming: 2 bases; J trimming: 2 bases; junction bases outside the gene matches: 4. The CDR3 is made up of 14 amino acids. CDR1 is GTSNPN, CDR2 SVGIG, per germline (reference sequence). The CDR3 spells CAWSSSGETYEQYF. The CDR3 coding sequence is TGTGCCTGGAGTTCTAGCGGGGAAACCTACGAGCAGTACTTC.